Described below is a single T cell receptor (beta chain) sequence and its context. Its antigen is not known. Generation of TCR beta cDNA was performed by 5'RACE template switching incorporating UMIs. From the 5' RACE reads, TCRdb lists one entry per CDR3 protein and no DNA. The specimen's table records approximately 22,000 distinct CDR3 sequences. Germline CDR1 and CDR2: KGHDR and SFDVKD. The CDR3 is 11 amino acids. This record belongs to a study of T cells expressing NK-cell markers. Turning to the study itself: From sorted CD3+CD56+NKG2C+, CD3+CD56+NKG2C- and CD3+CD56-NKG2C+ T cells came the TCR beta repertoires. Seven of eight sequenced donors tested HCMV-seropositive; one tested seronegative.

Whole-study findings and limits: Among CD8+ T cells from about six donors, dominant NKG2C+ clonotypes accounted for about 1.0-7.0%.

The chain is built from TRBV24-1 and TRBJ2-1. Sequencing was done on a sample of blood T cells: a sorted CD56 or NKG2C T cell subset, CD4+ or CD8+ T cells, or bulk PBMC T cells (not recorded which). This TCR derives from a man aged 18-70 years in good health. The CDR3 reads CATSDPYEQFF.